The sample holds one count of the clone carrying this T cell receptor beta chain. Its antigen is not identified. This entry belongs to a study of T cell responses to AZD1222 COVID-19 vaccine. CDR3 length equals 13 residues. In germline, CDR1 is LNHDA, CDR2 SQIVND (reference sequence). Trimming left V 5 bases short and J 3 bases short, with 8 bases between. Study-wide findings and caveats: The sample set comprised mostly white British donors with more females, and clonal diversity was possibly underestimated.

Measured with immunoSEQ multiplex PCR; TCRdb has only the in-frame clones, and not every one. The sample has 150,000 to 200,000 clones, 85% to 95% seen once; the top ten hold about 0.6%. The sequencing used peripheral blood, collected on day 0 of AZD1222 vaccination. The receptor was derived from an adult in good health. The chain carries TRBV19 and TRBJ1-3; D possibly corresponds to TRBD1 (5 bases). The CDR3 is CASSWTNGNTIYF. The DNA for the CDR3 is TGTGCCAGTAGTTGGACAAATGGAAACACCATATATTTT.